This is a list of T cell receptor beta chains from one sample in a study of healthy donors' naive CD4 and CD8 T cells. TCRdb reprocessed the reads via MiXCR and lists one record per CDR3 protein. The table includes 180,000 or so distinct CDR3 sequences, about 74% detected once. The specimen was naive CD4+ and CD8+ T cells sorted from blood, pooled from several donors. These receptors were taken from a pool of human donors in good health; the sample pools cells from several healthy donors. The CDR3 runs from the conserved cysteine through the conserved F or W. Each record gives: D gene, clone size, J gene, V gene, CDR3 DNA, CDR3 protein. D genes are given only for firm matches. Rows may omit the clone size; those that give it use once, few, many or a size class.

>.|.|TRBJ1-2|TRBV5-1
TGCGCCAGCAGCTCCCCAGGGGAAAACTACTATGGCTACACCTTC
CASSSPGENYYGYTF
>.|once|TRBJ2-7|TRBV6-1
TGTGCCAGCACCCCGGAAGACGGTGGCTCGTACGAGCAGTACTTC
CASTPEDGGSYEQYF
>TRBD2|.|TRBJ2-1|TRBV29-1
TGCAGCGCCCGACTAGCGGGAGGGCTAAACAATGAGCAGTTCTTC
CSARLAGGLNNEQFF
>.|.|TRBJ2-3|TRBV5-6
TGTGCCAGCAGCCAACCCTCAGATACGCAGTATTTT
CASSQPSDTQYF
>.|.|TRBJ1-3|TRBV20-1
TGCAGTGCTAGGGACGGCCGAGCCATGAACTCTGGAAACACCATATATTTT
CSARDGRAMNSGNTIYF
>TRBD2|.|TRBJ2-1|TRBV6-5
TGTGCCAGCAGTCCCCTAGCGGGAGGATACAATGAGCAGTTCTTC
CASSPLAGGYNEQFF
>.|.|TRBJ2-1|TRBV10-3
TGTGCCAGTAGTTGGGGAAGGGAGCAGTTCTTC
CASSWGREQFF
>TRBD2|once|TRBJ2-1|TRBV5-4
TGTGCCAGCAGCTGGGGCGGGAGTATGAATGAGCAGTTCTTC
CASSWGGSMNEQFF
>.|once|TRBJ1-1|TRBV7-2
TGTGCCAGCAGCCCGTCGGTCCATGACGGGGGAAGGACTGAAGCTTTCTTT
CASSPSVHDGGRTEAFF
>.|.|TRBJ2-7|TRBV27
TGTGCCAGCAGTTCGGGTAGGCGGGAGCAGTACTTC
CASSSGRREQYF
>TRBD2|.|TRBJ2-7|TRBV12-3/TRBV12-4
TGTGCCAGCAGGAAGAGCGGGACCTACGAGCAGTACTTC
CASRKSGTYEQYF
>TRBD2|few|TRBJ2-5|TRBV10-3
TGTGCCATCAGTGAGCTCTCAGCGGGAGGATACCAAGAGACCCAGTACTTC
CAISELSAGGYQETQYF
>.|once|TRBJ2-3|TRBV30
TGTGCCTGGAGTCAGCGGACAGATACGCAGTATTTT
CAWSQRTDTQYF
>.|few|TRBJ2-1|TRBV6-2/TRBV6-3
TGTGCCAGCAGTCTATCAAGTCGGCGTGGAGAGCAGTTCTTC
CASSLSSRRGEQFF
>.|.|TRBJ1-6|TRBV6-5
TGTGCCAGCAGTTACTCTAATTCACCCCTCCACTTT
CASSYSNSPLHF
>.|.|TRBJ1-5|TRBV10-3
TGTGCCATCAGTGAGTACTTTGACAGGTTGGGGAAGCCCCAGCATTTT
CAISEYFDRLGKPQHF
>TRBD1|few|TRBJ1-1|TRBV19
TGTGCCAGTAGTCCGCGGACAGGAAGGGTAATCTCTGAAGCTTTCTTT
CASSPRTGRVISEAFF
>TRBD1|.|TRBJ1-6|TRBV12-3/TRBV12-4
TGTGCCAGCAGGGACAGGGAGGGTGTAAATTCACCCCTCCACTTT
CASRDREGVNSPLHF
>TRBD1|.|TRBJ1-2|TRBV27
TGTGCCAGCAGCGGGACAGGGGCCTATGGCTACACCTTC
CASSGTGAYGYTF
>TRBD1|once|TRBJ2-1|TRBV29-1
TGCAGCGTTGACAGGGGGACCTACAATGAGCAGTTCTTC
CSVDRGTYNEQFF
>TRBD2|.|TRBJ2-1|TRBV6-5
TGTGCCAGCAGCCCATTGGCTAGCGGGAGCGTCAATGAGCAGTTCTTC
CASSPLASGSVNEQFF
>.|.|TRBJ1-2|TRBV29-1
TGCAGCGTTGAAGATGTGCGTGCCCTACCCTATGGCTACACCTTC
CSVEDVRALPYGYTF
>.|.|TRBJ2-1|TRBV29-1
TGCAGCGTTGATGGGCAGGGTGTCTACAATGAGCAGTTCTTC
CSVDGQGVYNEQFF
>.|.|TRBJ1-1|TRBV6-1
TGTGCCAGCAGTGAACTGGGAAAGAGAGCTTTCTTT
CASSELGKRAFF
>.|.|TRBJ1-2|TRBV20-1
TGCAGTGCTAGAGAGGAGCCCTATGGCTACACCTTC
CSAREEPYGYTF